These 4 T cell receptor beta chains were all obtained from the same sample, sequenced in a study of shared clonotypes between healthy human individuals. Sequenced by immunoSEQ multiplex PCR; TCRdb stores in-frame clones only, minus some. The sample lists 980,000 or so clones, over 60% occurring once. Sequencing was performed on memory CD4+ T cells sorted from blood. Subset described: CD45RA-negative fraction. The receptors shown here come from a man between 18 and 35 years old in good health.

This chain connects TRBV19 to TRBJ2-7; TRBD2 matches 10 bases. V dropped 4 bases and J dropped 2; count of bases not matched to a gene: 5. The length of the CDR3 is 15 residues. Germline values: CDR1 LNHDA, CDR2 SQIVND (reference sequence). The CDR3 reads CASSRLAGAPYEQYF. CDR3 in DNA: TGTGCCAGTAGTAGGCTAGCGGGGGCTCCCTACGAGCAGTACTTC.

The rearrangement joins TRBV6-6 to TRBJ1-1; D might be TRBD1 (6 bases). Germline CDR1 is MNHNY and CDR2 is SVGAGI (reference sequence). Trimming stripped 7 bases from V and 11 bases from J, with 20 bases between. The CDR3 spans 13 residues. CDR3 amino acids: CASILQGYEAAFF. CDR3 nucleotide sequence: TGTGCCAGCATCCTACAGGGTTATGAAGCCGCTTTCTTT.

CDR3 DNA sequence: TGTGCCAGCTCACTCTTGGGGACAGTGTACAATGAGCAGTTCTTC. The encoded protein is CASSLLGTVYNEQFF. V and J are TRBV18 and TRBJ2-1, with 7 bases lining up with TRBD1. The CDR3 spans 15 residues. CDR1 is KGHSH, CDR2 LQKENI, per germline. With 4 bases clipped from V and 4 bases from J, the junction kept 7 bases outside the gene matches.

This clone was recorded at least ten times. The chain uses TRBV18 and TRBJ1-2, with 8 bases lining up with TRBD1. The CDR3 consists of 13 residues. Unmatched junction bases numbered 3, after V lost 3 bases and J lost 6 bases. Germline-derived CDR1 and CDR2 are KGHSH and LQKENI. The CDR3: CASSPTGENGYTF. The CDR3 nucleotides are TGTGCCAGCTCACCGACAGGGGAAAATGGCTACACCTTC.